These 20 T cell receptor beta chains came from one sample sequenced in a study of metastatic and nonmetastatic thyroid tumors. Among the patients, none had received any treatment before thyroid surgery. TCRdb re-clonotyped the PCR reads through MiXCR. The table lists around 30,000 clones, about 25% of them singletons, with approximately 2.4% in the top ten. The specimen was blood. The receptor set was obtained from a female donor with papillary thyroid cancer or a benign thyroid nodule (not recorded which). Some clones in this sample may be carry-over from other donors' samples.

V is TRBV10-1 and J is TRBJ2-1; D possibly corresponds to TRBD2 (6 bases). Germline loops: CDR1 WNHNN, CDR2 SYGVQD (reference sequence). V was cut by 3 bases and J by 7 bases, with 31 bases left in between. The CDR3 is 20 amino acids. This CDR3 is CASSDPQVPRGRLGVNEQFF. In DNA, the CDR3 is TGCGCCAGCAGTGATCCCCAGGTTCCGCGTGGTCGACTAGGAGTAAATGAGCAGTTCTTC.

This clone was seen at least ten times. Being one base from a much bigger clone, this may be a read error. This CDR3 is also generated by other DNA sequences in the sample. The rearrangement uses TRBV6-5 and TRBJ1-6, with a weak D call TRBD1 (6 bases). This CDR3 spans 15 amino acids. Looked up from germline, CDR1 is MNHEY and CDR2 is SVGAGI. The CDR3 reads CASSYGGQYNSPLHF. CDR3 DNA: TGTGCCAGCAGTTACGGAGGACAGTATAATTCACCCCTCCACTTC.

This chain connects TRBV2 to TRBJ2-3, with 7 bases aligning to TRBD2. The CDR3 is 15 residues long. Per germline, CDR1 SNHLY and CDR2 FYNNEI. V dropped 4 bases and J dropped 2; count of bases not matched to a gene: 6. The CDR3 coding sequence is TGTGCCAGCAGTGGACTAGCTCAGCACACAGATACGCAGTATTTT. The encoded protein is CASSGLAQHTDTQYF.

A note on this clone: One end of the junction varies from germline; a read error may be responsible. This chain uses TRBV6-1 with TRBJ1-2; D is uncertain. The germline CDR1 and CDR2 sequences are MNHNS and SASEGT. The CDR3 covers 15 residues. The CDR3 sequence is CPSSEVYQENYGYTF. CDR3 DNA sequence: TGTCCCAGCAGTGAAGTGTACCAGGAAAACTATGGCTACACCTTC.

On this clone itself: An end of the junction differs from the germline gene, which may be a read error. V gene TRBV9 combines with J gene TRBJ1-1; D gene unclear. This CDR3 is built from 14 residues. Germline V gene data show CDR1 as SGDLS and CDR2 as YYNGEE. CDR3 sequence (DNA): TGTGTCAGCAGCGGCCCCGGAATTAACACTGAAGCTTTCTTT. This translates into CVSSGPGINTEAFF. Supplemented by reference TRBV9 and TRBJ1-1, the full variable domain reads DSGVTQTPKHLITATGQRVTLRCSPRSGDLSVYWYQQSLDQGLQFLIQYYNGEERAKGNILERFSAQQFPDLHSELNLSSLELGDSALYFCVSSGPGINTEAFFGQGTRLTVV.

V gene TRBV5-1 combines with J gene TRBJ1-2; 9 bases agree with TRBD1. CDR3 length equals 16 residues. Germline V gives CDR1 SGHRS, CDR2 YFSETQ. The J segment lost 4 bases and the V segment lost 0 bases, leaving 7 bases of the junction unmatched. DNA for the CDR3: TGCGCCAGCAGCTTGGAGAAAGGGACAGGGCCCTATGGCTACACCTTC. Amino acids: CASSLEKGTGPYGYTF.

The CDR3 loop is CSSIYSLLDTQYF. The CDR3 coding sequence is TGCAGTTCTATATACTCGCTACTAGATACGCAGTATTTT. The V call is TRBV20-1, the J call TRBJ2-3; D remains ambiguous. There are 13 residues in the CDR3. V was pared by 8 bases and J by 5 bases, with 17 bases between. Germline assignment: CDR1 DFQATT and CDR2 SNEGSKA (reference sequence).

This clone was recorded many times. This chain uses TRBV15 with TRBJ2-1, with D tentatively TRBD1 (5 bases). Germline V lookup: CDR1 LNHNV, CDR2 YYDKDF (reference sequence). This CDR3 is built from 13 residues. V gave up 0 bases and J gave up 13 bases, with 13 bases separating them. CDR3 sequence (DNA): TGTGCCACCAGCAGAGATGAGACAGCCCTTCAGTTCTTC. Encoded protein: CATSRDETALQFF.

On this clone itself: Germline is not matched at one junction end, which may reflect a read error. V usage is TRBV11-1 and J usage is TRBJ2-5; 8 bases line up with TRBD2. CDR1 SGHAT and CDR2 FQDESV come from the germline V gene (reference sequence). The CDR3 has 19 amino acids. CDR3 nucleotides: TGTGCCAGCACCTTAGCGCGGTGTAGTGGCGGGAGGAGGCAAGAGACCCAGTACTTC. This codes for CASTLARCSGGRRQETQYF.

This clone was observed many times. The same CDR3 arises from other DNA sequences in this sample as well. The chain employs TRBV7-2 and TRBJ2-7; perhaps TRBD2 as D (5 bases). This CDR3 is built from 14 residues. Germline V CDR1 and CDR2: SGHTA, FQGNSA. V lost 1 base and J 3 bases, leaving 10 bases between the germline ends. This chain's CDR3 is CASSLGLEGYEQYF. CDR3 DNA sequence: TGTGCCAGCAGCTTAGGACTCGAGGGCTACGAGCAGTACTTC.

This clone was detected only a few times. At one end the junction does not follow the germline gene, possibly because of a read error. The rearrangement uses TRBV27 and TRBJ2-2, with D perhaps TRBD2 (5 bases). Germline V gene lookup returns CDR1 MNHEY and CDR2 SMNVEV (reference sequence). The CDR3 runs 16 residues. The CDR3 here is CASSPPVELHTGELFF. The CDR3 DNA is TGTGCCAGCAGTCCCCCAGTGGAGCTCCACACCGGGGAGCTATTTTTT.

This clone was recorded at least ten times. The CDR3 here is CASSFPRSSYNEQFF. DNA of the CDR3: TGTGCCAGCAGCTTCCCGAGGAGCTCCTACAATGAGCAGTTCTTC. V is TRBV11-2 and J is TRBJ2-1, with no clear D. V lost 3 bases to trimming and J lost 0 bases, with 9 bases between them. This CDR3 has 15 residues. The germline V gene encodes CDR1 SGHAT and CDR2 FQNNGV.

The rearrangement links TRBV6-2 or TRBV6-3 to TRBJ1-1; 8 bases match TRBD1. Germline-derived CDR1 and CDR2 are MNHEY and SVGEGT. The CDR3 has 14 residues. Germline trimming cut 6 bases from V and 7 bases from J; bases unmatched to any gene: 10. CDR3 coding DNA: TGTGCCAGCAGCCGGACAGGGCCACGGGGTGAAGCTTTCTTT. It codes for CASSRTGPRGEAFF.

This clone was observed at least ten times. The rearrangement joins TRBV3-1 to TRBJ2-7, with 8 bases matching TRBD1. CDR1 is LGHDT and CDR2 is YNNKEL in the germline V gene (reference sequence). The length of the CDR3 is 15 residues. J was trimmed by 2 bases and V by 1 base; bases with no gene match: 4. The CDR3 DNA follows: TGTGCCAGCAGCCAAGGAACAGGGGGTGCCTACGAGCAGTACTTC. It codes for CASSQGTGGAYEQYF.

This clone was recorded many times. It may be a read error: a sequence one base away is much more abundant. The chain has TRBV19 and TRBJ1-1; 9 bases align to TRBD1. The CDR3 spans 16 residues. Germline lookup yields CDR1 LNHDA and CDR2 SQIVND (reference sequence). CDR3 loop: CASSRRTGATNTEASF. In DNA, the CDR3 is TGTGCCAGTAGTCGGCGGACAGGGGCGACTAACACTGAAGCTTCCTTT.

This clone rates as medium-sized (0.01 to 0.1%). The CDR3 DNA sequence: TGTGCCTGGAGTGTACAGAGGAACACTGAAGCTTTCTTT. This codes for CAWSVQRNTEAFF. The chain employs TRBV30 and TRBJ1-1; D call uncertain. The germline gives CDR1 GTSNPN, CDR2 SVGIG (reference sequence). V was pared by 0 bases and J by 1 base, with 6 bases between. The CDR3 contains 13 residues. Combining the CDR3 with reference TRBV30 and TRBJ1-1 gives the whole variable domain SQTIHQWPATLVQPVGSPLSLECTVEGTSNPNLYWYRQAAGRGLQLLFYSVGIGQISSEVPQNLSASRPQDRQFILSSKKLLLSDSGFYLCAWSVQRNTEAFFGQGTRLTVV.

This clone has a count of ten or more. This sequence joins TRBV18 and TRBJ2-1; possible D gene TRBD2, 5 bases. The CDR3 spans 18 residues. Germline values: CDR1 KGHSH, CDR2 LQKENI. V lost 6 bases, J lost 6 bases, and 27 bases lay in between. As DNA, the CDR3 is TGTGCCAGCTCGAGGGTAGGGAACTCCGTGGCGGATGCCAATGAGCAGTTCTTC. Its translation is CASSRVGNSVADANEQFF.

Regarding this clone: A much larger clone is a single base away; this may be a read error. The chain carries TRBV20-1 and TRBJ2-1; D may be TRBD1 or TRBD2 (5 bases each). Trimming cost V 2 bases and J 2 bases, with 16 bases left between them. CDR1 is DFQATT and CDR2 is SNEGSKA in the germline V gene (reference sequence). The CDR3 length is 16 residues. The CDR3 sequence: CSARRGAGIPYNEQFF. In nucleotides, the CDR3 is TGCAGTGCTAGAAGGGGCGCCGGGATCCCCTACAATGAGCAGTTCTTC.

This clone has ten or more counts. J is TRBJ2-1 and V is TRBV11-2, with no clear D. Germline values: CDR1 SGHAT, CDR2 FQNNGV. This CDR3 is 15 amino acids long. Between the trimmed V and J ends, which lost 5 bases and 0 bases, there was a span of 11 bases. CDR3 protein: CASSRFSSSYNEQFF. The CDR3, as DNA: TGTGCCAGCAGCCGTTTCTCCTCCTCCTACAATGAGCAGTTCTTC.

This clone was seen repeatedly, ten times or more. V is TRBV28 and J is TRBJ2-6; 10 positions agree with TRBD2. The CDR3 has 18 amino acids. The V and J ends lost 2 bases and 1 base, in that order; junction bases with no gene match: 5. The germline V gene has CDR1 MDHEN and CDR2 SYDVKM. This chain's CDR3 is CASSLASGRRSGANVLTF. The CDR3 DNA is TGTGCCAGCAGTTTAGCTAGCGGGAGAAGATCTGGGGCCAACGTCCTGACTTTC.